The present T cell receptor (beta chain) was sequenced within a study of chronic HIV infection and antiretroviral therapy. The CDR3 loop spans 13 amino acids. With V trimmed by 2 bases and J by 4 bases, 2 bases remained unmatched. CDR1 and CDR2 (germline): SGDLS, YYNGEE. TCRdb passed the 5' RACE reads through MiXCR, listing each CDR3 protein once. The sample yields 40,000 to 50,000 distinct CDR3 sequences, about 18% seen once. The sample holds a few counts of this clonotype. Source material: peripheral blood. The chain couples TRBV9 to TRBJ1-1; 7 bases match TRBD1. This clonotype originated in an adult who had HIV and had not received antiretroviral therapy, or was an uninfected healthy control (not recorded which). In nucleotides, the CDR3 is TGTGCCAGCAGCGTCCGACAGGGCACTGAAGCTTTCTTT. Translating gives CASSVRQGTEAFF.